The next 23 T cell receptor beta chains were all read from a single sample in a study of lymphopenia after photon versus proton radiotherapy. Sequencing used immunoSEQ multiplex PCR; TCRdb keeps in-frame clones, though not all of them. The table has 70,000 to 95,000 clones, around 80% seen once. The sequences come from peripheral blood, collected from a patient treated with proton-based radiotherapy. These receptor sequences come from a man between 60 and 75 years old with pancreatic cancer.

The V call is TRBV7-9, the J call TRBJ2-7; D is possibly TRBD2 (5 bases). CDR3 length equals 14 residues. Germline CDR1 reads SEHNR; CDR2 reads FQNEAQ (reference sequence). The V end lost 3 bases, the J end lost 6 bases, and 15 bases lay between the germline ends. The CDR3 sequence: CASSFQRWPVEQYF. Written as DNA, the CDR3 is TGTGCCAGCAGCTTCCAGCGGTGGCCTGTCGAGCAGTACTTC.

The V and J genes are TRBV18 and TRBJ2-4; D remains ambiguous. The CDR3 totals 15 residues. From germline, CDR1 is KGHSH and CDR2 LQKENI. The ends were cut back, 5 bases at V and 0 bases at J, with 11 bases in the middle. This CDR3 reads CASSALEAAKNIQYF. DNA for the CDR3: TGTGCCAGCTCAGCCTTAGAGGCAGCCAAAAACATTCAGTACTTC.

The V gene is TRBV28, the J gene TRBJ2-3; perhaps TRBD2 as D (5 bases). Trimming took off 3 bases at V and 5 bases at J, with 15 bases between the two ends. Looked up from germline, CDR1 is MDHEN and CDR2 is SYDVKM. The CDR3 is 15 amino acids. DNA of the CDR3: TGTGCCAGCAGTTTGGGTTTCGGGGTTGAAGATACGCAGTATTTT. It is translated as CASSLGFGVEDTQYF.

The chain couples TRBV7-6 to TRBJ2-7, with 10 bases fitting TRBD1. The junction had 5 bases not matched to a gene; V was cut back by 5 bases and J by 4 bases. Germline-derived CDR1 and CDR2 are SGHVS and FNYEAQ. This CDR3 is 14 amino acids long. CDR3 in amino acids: CASSTWTGGYEQYF. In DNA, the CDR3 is TGTGCCAGCAGCACCTGGACAGGGGGTTACGAGCAGTACTTC. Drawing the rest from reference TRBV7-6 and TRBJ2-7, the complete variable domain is GAGVSQSPRYKVTKRGQDVALRCDPISGHVSLYWYRQALGQGPEFLTYFNYEAQQDKSGLPNDRFSAERPEGSISTLTIQRTEQRDSAMYRCASSTWTGGYEQYFGPGTRLTVT.

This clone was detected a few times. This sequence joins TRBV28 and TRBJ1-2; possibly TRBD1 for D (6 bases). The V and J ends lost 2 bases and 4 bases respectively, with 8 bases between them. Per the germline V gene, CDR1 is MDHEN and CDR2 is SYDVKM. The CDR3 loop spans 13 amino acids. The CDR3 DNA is TGTGCCAGCAGTTTAGGGACACTCTATGGCTACACCTTC. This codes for CASSLGTLYGYTF.

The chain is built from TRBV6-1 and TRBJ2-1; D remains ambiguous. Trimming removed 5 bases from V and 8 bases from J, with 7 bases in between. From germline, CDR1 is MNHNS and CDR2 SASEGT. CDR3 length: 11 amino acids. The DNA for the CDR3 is TGTGCCAGCAGTTCTCCCCATGAGCAGTTCTTC. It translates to CASSSPHEQFF.

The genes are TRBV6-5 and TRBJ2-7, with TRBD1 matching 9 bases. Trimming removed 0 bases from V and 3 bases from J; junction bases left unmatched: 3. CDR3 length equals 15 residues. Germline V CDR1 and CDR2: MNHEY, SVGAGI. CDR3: CASSYSDRGFYEQYF. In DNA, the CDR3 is TGTGCCAGCAGTTACTCGGACAGGGGTTTCTACGAGCAGTACTTC.

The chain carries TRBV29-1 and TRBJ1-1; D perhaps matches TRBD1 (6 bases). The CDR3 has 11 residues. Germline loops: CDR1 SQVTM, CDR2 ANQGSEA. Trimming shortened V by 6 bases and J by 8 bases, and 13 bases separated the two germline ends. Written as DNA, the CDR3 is TGCAGCGTCACCCGGGGGGCCGAAGCTTTCTTT. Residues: CSVTRGAEAFF.

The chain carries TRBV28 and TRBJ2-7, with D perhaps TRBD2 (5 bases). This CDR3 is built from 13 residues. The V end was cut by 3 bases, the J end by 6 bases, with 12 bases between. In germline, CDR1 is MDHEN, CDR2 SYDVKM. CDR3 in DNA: TGTGCCAGCAGTTTCTCCGGGGTGAGCGAGCAGTACTTC. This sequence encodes CASSFSGVSEQYF.

The CDR3 nucleotides are TGCGCCAGCAGCTTGGTTGGAGGGGGCGAGACCCAGTACTTC. Its translation: CASSLVGGGETQYF. The V gene is TRBV5-1, the J gene TRBJ2-5; the D gene is possibly TRBD1 (7 bases). Per the germline V gene, CDR1 is SGHRS and CDR2 is YFSETQ. V gave up 0 bases and J gave up 5 bases, with 11 bases separating them. The CDR3 consists of 14 residues. The full variable domain, its missing parts supplied by reference TRBV5-1 and TRBJ2-5, is KAGVTQTPRYLIKTRGQQVTLSCSPISGHRSVSWYQQTPGQGLQFLFEYFSETQRNKGNFPGRFSGRQFSNSRSEMNVSTLELGDSALYLCASSLVGGGETQYFGPGTRLLVL.

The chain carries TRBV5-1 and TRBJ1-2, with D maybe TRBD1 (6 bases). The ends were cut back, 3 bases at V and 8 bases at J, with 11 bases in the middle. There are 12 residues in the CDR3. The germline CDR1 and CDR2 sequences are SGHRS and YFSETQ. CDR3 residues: CASSSRGGGYTF. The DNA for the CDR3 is TGCGCCAGCAGCTCCAGGGGCGGAGGCTACACCTTC.

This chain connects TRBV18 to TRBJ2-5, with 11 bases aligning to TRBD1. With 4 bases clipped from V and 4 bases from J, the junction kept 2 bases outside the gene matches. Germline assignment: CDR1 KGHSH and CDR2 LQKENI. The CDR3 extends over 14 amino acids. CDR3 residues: CASSLGQGGETQYF. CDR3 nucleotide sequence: TGTGCCAGCTCACTGGGACAGGGGGGAGAGACCCAGTACTTC.

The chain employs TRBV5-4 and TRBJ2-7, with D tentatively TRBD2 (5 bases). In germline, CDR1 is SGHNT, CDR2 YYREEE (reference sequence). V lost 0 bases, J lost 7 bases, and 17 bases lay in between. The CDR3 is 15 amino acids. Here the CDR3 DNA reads TGTGCCAGCAGCTTGGCCGGAGGCAGGCTAGGGGAGCAGTACTTC. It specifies CASSLAGGRLGEQYF.

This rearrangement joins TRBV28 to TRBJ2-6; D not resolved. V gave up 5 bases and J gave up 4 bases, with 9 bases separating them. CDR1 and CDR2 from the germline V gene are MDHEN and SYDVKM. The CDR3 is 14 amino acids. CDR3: CASSPPWGANVLTF. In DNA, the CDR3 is TGTGCCAGCAGTCCCCCGTGGGGGGCCAACGTCCTGACTTTC.

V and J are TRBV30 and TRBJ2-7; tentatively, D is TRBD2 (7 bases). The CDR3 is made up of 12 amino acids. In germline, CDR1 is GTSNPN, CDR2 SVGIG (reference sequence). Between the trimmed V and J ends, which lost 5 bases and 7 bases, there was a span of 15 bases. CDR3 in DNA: TGTGCCTGGGCTCAGGGGAGGGGGGAGCAGTACTTC. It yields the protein CAWAQGRGEQYF.

Here the CDR3 DNA reads TGCGCCAGCAGCCGCGGCGGACTAGCGGCCCTGGGTAATGAGCAGTTCTTC. It codes for CASSRGGLAALGNEQFF. This sequence joins TRBV4-1 and TRBJ2-1; 10 bases are shared with TRBD2. The ends lost 4 bases at V and 7 bases at J; junction bases unmatched: 13. CDR1 is MGHRA and CDR2 is YSYEKL in the germline V gene. This CDR3 comprises 17 residues.

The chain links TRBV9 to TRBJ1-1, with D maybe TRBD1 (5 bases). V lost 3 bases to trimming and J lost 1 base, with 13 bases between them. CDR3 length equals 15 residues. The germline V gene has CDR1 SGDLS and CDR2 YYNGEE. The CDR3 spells CASSAHTGQNTEAFF. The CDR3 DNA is TGTGCCAGCAGCGCCCACACAGGACAGAACACTGAAGCTTTCTTT. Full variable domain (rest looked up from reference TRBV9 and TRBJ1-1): DSGVTQTPKHLITATGQRVTLRCSPRSGDLSVYWYQQSLDQGLQFLIQYYNGEERAKGNILERFSAQQFPDLHSELNLSSLELGDSALYFCASSAHTGQNTEAFFGQGTRLTVV.

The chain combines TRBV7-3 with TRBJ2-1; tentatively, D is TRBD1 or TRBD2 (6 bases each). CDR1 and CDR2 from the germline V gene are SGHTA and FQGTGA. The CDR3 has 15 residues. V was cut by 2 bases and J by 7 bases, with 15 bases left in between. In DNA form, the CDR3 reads TGTGCCAGCAGCTTAGCGGGACACCCCCAGAATGAGCAGTTCTTC. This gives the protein CASSLAGHPQNEQFF.

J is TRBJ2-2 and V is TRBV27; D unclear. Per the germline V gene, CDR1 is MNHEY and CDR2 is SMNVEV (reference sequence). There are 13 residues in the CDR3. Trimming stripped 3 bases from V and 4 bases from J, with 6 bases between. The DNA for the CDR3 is TGTGCCAGCAGTTTTTCGAGCACCGGGGAGCTGTTTTTT. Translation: CASSFSSTGELFF.

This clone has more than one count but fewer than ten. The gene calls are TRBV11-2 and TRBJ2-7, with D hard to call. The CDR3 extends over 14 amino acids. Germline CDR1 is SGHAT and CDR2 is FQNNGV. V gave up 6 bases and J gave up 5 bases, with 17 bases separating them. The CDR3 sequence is CASSDRRRNHEQYF. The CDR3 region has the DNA TGTGCCAGCAGTGATCGACGGCGCAACCACGAGCAGTACTTC.

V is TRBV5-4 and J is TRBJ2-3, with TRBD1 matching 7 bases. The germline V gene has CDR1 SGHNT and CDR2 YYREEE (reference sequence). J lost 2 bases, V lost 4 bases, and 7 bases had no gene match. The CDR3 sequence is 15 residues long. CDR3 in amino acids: CASSPRDRPTDTQYF. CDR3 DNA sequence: TGTGCCAGCAGCCCACGGGACAGACCCACAGATACGCAGTATTTT.

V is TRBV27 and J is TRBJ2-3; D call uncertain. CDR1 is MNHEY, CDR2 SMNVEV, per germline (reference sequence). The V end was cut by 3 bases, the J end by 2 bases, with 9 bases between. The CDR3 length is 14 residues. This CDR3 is CASSLLATTDTQYF. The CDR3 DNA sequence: TGTGCCAGCAGTTTGCTGGCGACCACAGATACGCAGTATTTT.

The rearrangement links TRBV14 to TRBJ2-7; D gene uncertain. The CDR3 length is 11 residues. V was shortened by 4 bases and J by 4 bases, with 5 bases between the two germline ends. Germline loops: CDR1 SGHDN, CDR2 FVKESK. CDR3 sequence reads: CASSLGYEQYF. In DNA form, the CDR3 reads TGTGCCAGCAGCCTCGGGTACGAGCAGTACTTC.